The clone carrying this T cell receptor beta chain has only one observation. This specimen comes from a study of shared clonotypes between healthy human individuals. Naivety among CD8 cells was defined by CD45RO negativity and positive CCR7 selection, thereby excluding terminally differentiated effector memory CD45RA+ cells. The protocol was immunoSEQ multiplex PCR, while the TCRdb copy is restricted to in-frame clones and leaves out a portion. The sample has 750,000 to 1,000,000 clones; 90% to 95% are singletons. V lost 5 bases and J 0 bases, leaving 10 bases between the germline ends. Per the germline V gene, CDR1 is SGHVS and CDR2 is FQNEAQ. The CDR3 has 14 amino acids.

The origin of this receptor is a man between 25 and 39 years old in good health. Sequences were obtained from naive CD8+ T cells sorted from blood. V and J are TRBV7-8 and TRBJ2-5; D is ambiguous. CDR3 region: CASSLRFYQETQYF. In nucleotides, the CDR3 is TGTGCCAGCAGCCTCCGCTTCTACCAAGAGACCCAGTACTTC.